Following are 15 T cell receptor beta chains from one sample sequenced in a study of response to subunit inactivated influenza vaccine. TCRdb reprocessed the RT-PCR reads via MiXCR and lists one record per CDR3 protein. The data show approximately 530,000 distinct CDR3 sequences, approximately 12% seen once. The sequences come from PBMCs from blood, collected about 40 days after vaccination. All receptors come from a man aged 45-65 years who received an inactivated influenza vaccine.

A few counts support this clonotype. This chain uses TRBV15 with TRBJ2-3; a possible D gene is TRBD1 (5 bases). The CDR3 has 14 amino acids. Trimming shortened V by 5 bases and J by 3 bases, and 12 bases separated the two germline ends. The germline gives CDR1 LNHNV, CDR2 YYDKDF (reference sequence). The chain's CDR3 is CATSRYSGTDTQYF. DNA of the CDR3: TGTGCCACCAGCCGATACTCAGGGACAGATACGCAGTATTTT.

The chain carries TRBV7-2 and TRBJ1-5; D perhaps matches TRBD1 (6 bases). The CDR3 contains 13 residues. Germline V gene sequence: CDR1 SGHTA, CDR2 FQGNSA. V dropped 5 bases and J dropped 7 bases, with 12 bases sitting between them. Here the CDR3 reads CASSPYRDQPQHF. The DNA of the CDR3 is TGTGCCAGCAGCCCATACAGGGACCAGCCCCAGCATTTT.

The CDR3 bases are TGCGCCAGCAGCCACCCCCTTGCCGGTGGGAGTGAGCAGTTCTTC. Its protein is CASSHPLAGGSEQFF. J is TRBJ2-1 and V is TRBV4-3, with D possibly matching TRBD2 (5 bases). The CDR3 consists of 15 residues. V lost 3 bases to trimming and J lost 9 bases, with 18 bases between them. From germline, CDR1 is LGHNA and CDR2 YSLEER.

This clonotype was observed a handful of times. The chain links TRBV7-2 to TRBJ1-1; D possibly corresponds to TRBD1 (6 bases). V was shortened by 5 bases and J by 5 bases, with 15 bases between the two germline ends. The CDR3 runs to 14 residues. Germline V lookup: CDR1 SGHTA, CDR2 FQGNSA. The CDR3 DNA sequence: TGTGCCAGCAGCGCCCAACAGGGAGGGACTGAAGCTTTCTTT. Translating gives CASSAQQGGTEAFF.

This clonotype showed up many times. This chain joins TRBV12-3 or TRBV12-4 and TRBJ2-5; D may correspond to TRBD1 or TRBD2 (6 bases each). The CDR3 runs to 13 residues. Trimming took off 8 bases at V and 5 bases at J, with 15 bases between the two ends. CDR3 nucleotide sequence: TGTGCCAGCGCTTGGGGGGCGAGGGAGACCCAGTACTTC. Protein: CASAWGARETQYF.

CDR3 bases: TGCAGTGCGTTCAGGGCCGGAGGTCGTTTCCCCTTCCAAGAGACCCAGTACTTC. Translating gives CSAFRAGGRFPFQETQYF. The chain employs TRBV20-1 and TRBJ2-5; tentatively, D is TRBD1 or TRBD2 (5 bases each). This CDR3 comprises 18 residues. The germline V gene encodes CDR1 DFQATT and CDR2 SNEGSKA (reference sequence). Trimming pared 6 bases from V and 1 base from J, leaving 27 bases between.

This clonotype came up many times. The chain has TRBV20-1 and TRBJ1-6; tentative D call: TRBD1 (5 bases). The CDR3 loop spans 14 amino acids. Germline-derived CDR1 and CDR2 are DFQATT and SNEGSKA (reference sequence). V was trimmed by 7 bases and J by 7 bases, leaving 17 bases between them. This chain's CDR3 is CSGTTGTANSPLHF. The DNA for the CDR3 is TGCAGTGGAACTACCGGGACGGCGAATTCACCCCTCCACTTT.

This clonotype was counted at least ten times. The CDR3: CATSALAGDYTDTQYF. As DNA, the CDR3 is TGTGCCACCAGTGCCCTAGCGGGAGACTACACAGATACGCAGTATTTT. The genes are TRBV24-1 and TRBJ2-3; 10 bases are shared with TRBD2. CDR1 and CDR2 (germline): KGHDR, SFDVKD. The CDR3 is 16 residues long. J lost 2 bases, V lost 5 bases, and 6 bases had no gene match.

This clonotype has only a few counts. The chain couples TRBV7-2 to TRBJ2-2, with D maybe TRBD1 (6 bases). The CDR3 spans 16 residues. The V gene lost 1 base and the J gene lost 6 bases, with 15 bases spanning the gap. CDR1 is SGHTA and CDR2 is FQGNSA in the germline V gene. The CDR3: CASSLVDQGLAGELFF. The CDR3 DNA follows: TGTGCCAGCAGCTTAGTAGATCAGGGGTTAGCCGGGGAGCTGTTTTTT.

V gene TRBV6-2 or TRBV6-3 combines with J gene TRBJ2-1, with D possibly TRBD1 on 5 matching bases. Germline CDR1 MNHEY, CDR2 SVGEGT. The CDR3 totals 14 residues. V was trimmed by 6 bases and J by 4 bases, leaving 13 bases between them. The CDR3 DNA sequence: TGTGCCAGCAGAGGCAGGGTCCTTTACAATGAGCAGTTCTTC. Translated, it gives CASRGRVLYNEQFF.

This clonotype was observed many times. The rearrangement uses TRBV5-1 and TRBJ1-1; D is possibly TRBD1 (6 bases). The CDR3 totals 14 residues. In germline, CDR1 is SGHRS, CDR2 YFSETQ. V dropped 6 bases and J dropped 0 bases, with 12 bases sitting between them. For the CDR3, the DNA is TGCGCCAGCAAACGGACAGATATGAACACTGAAGCTTTCTTT. It codes for CASKRTDMNTEAFF.

This clonotype was counted ten times or more. The chain employs TRBV12-3 or TRBV12-4 and TRBJ1-1, with D uncertain. The CDR3 loop spans 10 amino acids. The V end lost 3 bases, the J end lost 10 bases, and 6 bases lay between the germline ends. CDR3 amino acids: CASSLSRAFF. The CDR3 DNA is TGTGCCAGCAGTTTGTCGCGAGCTTTCTTT.

This chain joins TRBV12-3 or TRBV12-4 and TRBJ1-5; no reliable D call. Trimming took off 1 base at V and 7 bases at J, with 8 bases between the two ends. The CDR3 sequence is 13 residues long. The CDR3 sequence: CASSLGGWQPQHF. CDR3 in DNA: TGTGCCAGCAGTTTAGGGGGTTGGCAGCCCCAGCATTTT.

This clonotype was seen a few times. The chain links TRBV10-3 to TRBJ1-5; D is possibly TRBD1 (5 bases). Germline-derived CDR1 and CDR2 are ENHRY and SYGVKD. This CDR3 is 13 amino acids long. Between the trimmed V and J ends, which lost 10 bases and 0 bases, there was a span of 10 bases. This chain's CDR3 is CATQGGSNQPQHF. The CDR3 DNA reads as TGTGCCACCCAGGGAGGTAGCAATCAGCCCCAGCATTTT.

This clonotype was counted between two and nine times. J is TRBJ2-1 and V is TRBV6-2 or TRBV6-3, with 13 bases that match TRBD2. The CDR3 consists of 13 residues. V was pared by 6 bases and J by 9 bases, with 2 bases of the junction left unmatched. Germline CDR1 is MNHEY and CDR2 is SVGEGT. CDR3 sequence (DNA): TGTGCCAGCAGCGGACTAGCGGGAGTTGAGCAGTTCTTC. Translating it yields CASSGLAGVEQFF.